A single sample gave rise to the 21 T cell receptor beta chains below, sequenced in a study of T-cell memory formation after mild COVID-19. TCRdb reanalysed the 5' RACE reads using MiXCR and keeps one entry per CDR3 protein. Of about 290,000 distinct CDR3 sequences in the sample, less than 20% were seen once. The sequenced sample was PBMCs or a T cell subset sorted from them (not recorded which). The receptors derive from a man aged 18 to 35 who had mild COVID-19 (a few samples of this study predate the infection). Cell type and time point are not known.

The rearrangement links TRBV6-1 to TRBJ1-5, with 7 bases identical to TRBD1. The CDR3 consists of 13 residues. Germline assignment: CDR1 MNHNS and CDR2 SASEGT. Germline trimming cut 10 bases from V and 6 bases from J; bases unmatched to any gene: 9. DNA of the CDR3: TGTGCCATTGGACAGGAGATCGGTCAGCCCCAGCATTTT. Protein product: CAIGQEIGQPQHF.

In this sample, this clonotype turned up many times. This chain joins TRBV5-1 and TRBJ1-2; 10 nucleotides line up with TRBD1. CDR3 size: 15 residues. Germline V lookup: CDR1 SGHRS, CDR2 YFSETQ. V was pared by 4 bases and J by 4 bases, with 7 bases of the junction left unmatched. CDR3 protein: CASSLGTGDTYGYTF. The DNA of the CDR3 is TGCGCCAGCAGCCTCGGGACAGGGGATACCTATGGCTACACCTTC.

This clonotype has just a few counts. The V call is TRBV4-3, the J call TRBJ2-3; the D is unclear. Germline CDR1 LGHNA, CDR2 YSLEER. Trimming shortened V by 4 bases and J by 4 bases, and 12 bases separated the two germline ends. This CDR3 region has 14 residues. The CDR3, as DNA: TGCGCCAGCAGCCCCAAAGGGTCCCCAGATACGCAGTATTTT. Protein sequence: CASSPKGSPDTQYF.

This clonotype occurred a few times. The chain is built from TRBV9 and TRBJ2-1; D possibly corresponds to TRBD2 (6 bases). The V and J ends lost 4 bases and 5 bases respectively, with 13 bases between them. This CDR3 has 14 residues. The germline V gene encodes CDR1 SGDLS and CDR2 YYNGEE. The DNA for the CDR3 is TGTGCCAGCAGCCCTCGGAGGGTCGACAATGAGCAGTTCTTC. This encodes CASSPRRVDNEQFF.

This clonotype was recorded at least ten times. The rearrangement uses TRBV7-2 and TRBJ2-2, with 11 bases fitting TRBD2. V trimming: 3 bases; J trimming: 6 bases; junction bases outside the gene matches: 6. The CDR3 extends over 16 amino acids. Germline loops: CDR1 SGHTA, CDR2 FQGNSA. CDR3 region: CASSFSGGAVPGELFF. CDR3 sequence (DNA): TGTGCCAGCAGCTTTAGCGGGGGGGCGGTCCCCGGGGAGCTGTTTTTT. Complete variable domain (other parts from reference TRBV7-2 and TRBJ2-2): GAGVSQSPSNKVTEKGKDVELRCDPISGHTALYWYRQSLGQGLEFLIYFQGNSAPDKSGLPSDRFSAERTGGSVSTLTIQRTQQEDSAVYLCASSFSGGAVPGELFFGEGSRLTVL.

The chain has TRBV24-1 and TRBJ2-5; possible D gene TRBD1, 6 bases. Trimming cost V 2 bases and J 3 bases, with 9 bases left between them. The CDR3 loop spans 14 amino acids. Germline CDR1 is KGHDR and CDR2 is SFDVKD. The CDR3 here is CATSDWDTEETQYF. The CDR3, as DNA: TGTGCCACCAGTGATTGGGACACAGAAGAGACCCAGTACTTC.

This chain uses TRBV6-2 or TRBV6-3 with TRBJ2-2; D may be TRBD1 (6 bases). This CDR3 is built from 12 residues. V was shortened by 8 bases and J by 6 bases, with 10 bases between the two germline ends. The germline V gene encodes CDR1 MNHEY and CDR2 SVGEGT. CDR3 sequence (DNA): TGTGCCAGCGATCCAGGGGCCGGGGAGCTGTTTTTT. Protein sequence: CASDPGAGELFF.

This clonotype has a handful of counts. The chain couples TRBV7-3 to TRBJ2-1; 11 bases are shared with TRBD2. The J segment lost 9 bases and the V segment lost 6 bases, leaving 7 bases of the junction unmatched. CDR1 is SGHTA, CDR2 FQGTGA, per germline. This CDR3 contains 14 residues. The CDR3 bases are TGTGCCAGCAGTTCTAGCGGGGGGCCGGGTGAGCAGTTCTTC. Its translation is CASSSSGGPGEQFF. The complete variable domain, with remaining parts taken from reference TRBV7-3 and TRBJ2-1, reads GAGVSQTPSNKVTEKGKYVELRCDPISGHTALYWYRQSLGQGPEFLIYFQGTGAADDSGLPNDRFFAVRPEGSVSTLKIQRTERGDSAVYLCASSSSGGPGEQFFGPGTRLTVL.

This clonotype was found a few times. V and J are TRBV12-3 or TRBV12-4 and TRBJ2-5, with D uncertain. The CDR3 extends over 15 amino acids. Trimming removed 5 bases at V and 5 bases at J, with 18 bases between. CDR3 sequence (DNA): TGTGCCAGCAGTAGTGGCGCCGCGAGGCAGGAGACCCAGTACTTC. Translating gives CASSSGAARQETQYF.

This clonotype was found a few times. The rearrangement links TRBV5-1 to TRBJ2-3; TRBD2 is a possible D gene (7 bases). Per germline, CDR1 SGHRS and CDR2 YFSETQ. This CDR3 is built from 15 residues. Trimming cost V 4 bases and J 6 bases, with 18 bases left between them. CDR3 in DNA: TGCGCCAGCAGCGCCAGCGGGCGGGGGCTGGATACGCAGTATTTT. It is translated as CASSASGRGLDTQYF.

The V and J genes are TRBV28 and TRBJ2-5; D assignment may be TRBD1 or TRBD2 (5 bases each). The CDR3 loop spans 14 amino acids. Germline CDR1 MDHEN, CDR2 SYDVKM. The V end lost 3 bases, the J end lost 5 bases, and 13 bases lay between the germline ends. Written as DNA, the CDR3 is TGTGCCAGCAGTTTCCACTTGGGGGAGGAGACCCAGTACTTC. Translation: CASSFHLGEETQYF.

The rearrangement links TRBV4-1 to TRBJ1-2; 8 nucleotides line up with TRBD1. The CDR3 totals 15 residues. Trimming at V came to 4 bases and at J to 0 bases, leaving 4 bases not matched to a gene. CDR1 is MGHRA, CDR2 YSYEKL, per germline. CDR3 amino acids: CASSPMTGANYGYTF. For the CDR3, the DNA is TGCGCCAGCAGCCCTATGACAGGGGCTAACTATGGCTACACCTTC.

The CDR3 protein is CASSLEGRGETQYF. The CDR3 coding sequence is TGTGCCAGCAGTTTAGAAGGGCGCGGAGAGACCCAGTACTTC. The chain employs TRBV27 and TRBJ2-5; D not certain. Trimming removed 2 bases from V and 4 bases from J, with 11 bases in between. There are 14 residues in the CDR3. The germline V gene has CDR1 MNHEY and CDR2 SMNVEV (reference sequence).

This clonotype was detected a few times. The chain joins TRBV7-2 to TRBJ1-4; D may be TRBD1 (6 bases). Germline CDR1 reads SGHTA; CDR2 reads FQGNSA. The CDR3 is made up of 14 amino acids. The V gene lost 3 bases and the J gene lost 8 bases, with 13 bases spanning the gap. This CDR3 reads CASSFWGGDEKLFF. The CDR3 nucleotides read TGTGCCAGCAGCTTTTGGGGGGGCGACGAAAAACTGTTTTTT.

The chain uses TRBV7-9 and TRBJ2-5; D is unclear. V lost 2 bases and J 5 bases, leaving 9 bases between the germline ends. The CDR3 covers 13 residues. The germline V gene has CDR1 SEHNR and CDR2 FQNEAQ (reference sequence). CDR3 nucleotides: TGTGCCAGCAGCTTATTTGTTGGCGAGACCCAGTACTTC. It translates to CASSLFVGETQYF.

The J gene is TRBJ2-3, the V gene TRBV9, with no clear D. Per germline, CDR1 SGDLS and CDR2 YYNGEE. V lost 0 bases and J lost 0, with 8 bases in between. The CDR3 loop spans 15 amino acids. CDR3 bases: TGTGCCAGCAGCGTAGCCGGTGAGAGCACAGATACGCAGTATTTT. This encodes CASSVAGESTDTQYF.

This clonotype came up a few times. This chain uses TRBV12-3 or TRBV12-4 with TRBJ2-6; D not certain. The length of the CDR3 is 13 residues. Trimming cost V 8 bases and J 0 bases, with 5 bases left between them. This CDR3 is CASRNSGANVLTF. The CDR3 DNA reads TGTGCCAGCCGCAACTCTGGGGCCAACGTCCTGACTTTC.

This clonotype was counted only a few times. This chain connects TRBV4-1 to TRBJ2-1, with TRBD2 matching 9 bases. The CDR3 loop spans 16 amino acids. The germline V gene encodes CDR1 MGHRA and CDR2 YSYEKL. V was pared by 0 bases and J by 12 bases, with 12 bases of the junction left unmatched. The CDR3 DNA reads TGCGCCAGCAGCCAAGATTCGGCGGGGGGGACTATTAGGCAGTTCTTC. This translates into CASSQDSAGGTIRQFF.

J is TRBJ1-1 and V is TRBV7-2; D possibly corresponds to TRBD1 (5 bases). V dropped 4 bases and J dropped 6 bases, with 18 bases sitting between them. The CDR3 has 15 residues. CDR1 SGHTA and CDR2 FQGNSA come from the germline V gene. The CDR3, as DNA: TGTGCCAGCAGCTCTCCGGGACTGCTCGAGCCTGAAGCTTTCTTT. Its translation: CASSSPGLLEPEAFF.

J is TRBJ2-1 and V is TRBV5-1; D possibly corresponds to TRBD2 (7 bases). Germline CDR1 reads SGHRS; CDR2 reads YFSETQ. Deletions cut 4 bases from V and 5 bases from J, with 19 bases between. There are 16 residues in the CDR3. CDR3 in DNA: TGCGCCAGCAGCCCGGGCGGAGGGGGGGCCCACAATGAGCAGTTCTTC. The encoded protein is CASSPGGGGAHNEQFF.

This clonotype has only a few counts. V and J are TRBV10-2 and TRBJ2-1, with D possibly TRBD1 on 5 matching bases. Germline CDR1 is WSHSY and CDR2 is SAAADI. V lost 5 bases and J 6 bases, leaving 11 bases between the germline ends. The CDR3 spans 13 residues. CDR3 amino acids: CASSRQPVNEQFF. In DNA, the CDR3 is TGCGCCAGCAGTCGACAGCCAGTCAATGAGCAGTTCTTC.